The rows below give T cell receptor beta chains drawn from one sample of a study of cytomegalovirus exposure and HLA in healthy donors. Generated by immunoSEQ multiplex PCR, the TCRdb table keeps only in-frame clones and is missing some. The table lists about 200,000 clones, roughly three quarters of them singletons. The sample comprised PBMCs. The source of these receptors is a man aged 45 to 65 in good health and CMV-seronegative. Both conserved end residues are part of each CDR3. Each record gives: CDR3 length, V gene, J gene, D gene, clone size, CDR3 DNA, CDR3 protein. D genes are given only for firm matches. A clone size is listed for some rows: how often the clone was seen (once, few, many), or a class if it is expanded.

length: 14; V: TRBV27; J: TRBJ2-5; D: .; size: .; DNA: TGTGCCAGCAGTCGGTCGGAACTACAAGAGACCCAGTACTTC; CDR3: CASSRSELQETQYF
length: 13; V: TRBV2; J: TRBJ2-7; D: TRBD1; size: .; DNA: TGTGCCTCAGCCGGGACAGAGACTTACGAGCAGTACTTC; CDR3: CASAGTETYEQYF
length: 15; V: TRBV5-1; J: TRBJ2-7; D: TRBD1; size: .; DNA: TGCGCCAGCAGCTTTATTCAGGACAGGAGCTACGAGCAGTACTTC; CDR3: CASSFIQDRSYEQYF
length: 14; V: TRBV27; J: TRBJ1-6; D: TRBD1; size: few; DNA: TGTGCCAGCAGGGGGACAGGGATGCGTTCACCCCTCCACTTT; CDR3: CASRGTGMRSPLHF
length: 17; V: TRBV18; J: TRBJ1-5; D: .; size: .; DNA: TGTGCCAGCTCACTTACCCCCCAGGGTGGCAACAATCAGCCCCAGCATTTT; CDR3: CASSLTPQGGNNQPQHF
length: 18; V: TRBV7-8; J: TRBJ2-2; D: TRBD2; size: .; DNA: TGTGCCAGCAGCTCTCGCGTTAGCGGGGGGATGAACACCGGGGAGCTGTTTTTT; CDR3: CASSSRVSGGMNTGELFF
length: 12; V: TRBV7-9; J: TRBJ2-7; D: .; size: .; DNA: TGTGCCAGCAGCTTAGTCGTGGGCGAGCAGTACTTC; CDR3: CASSLVVGEQYF
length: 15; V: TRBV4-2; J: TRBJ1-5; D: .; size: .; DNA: TGTGCCAGCAGCCACACGGGAGAAAGGGATCAGCCCCAGCATTTT; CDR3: CASSHTGERDQPQHF
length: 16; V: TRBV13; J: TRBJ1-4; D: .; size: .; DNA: TGTGCCAGCAGCCAAGCCTCAGAGGGCGCTAATGAAAAACTGTTTTTT; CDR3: CASSQASEGANEKLFF
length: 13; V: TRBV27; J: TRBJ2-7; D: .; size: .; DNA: TGTGCCAGCAGTTTCGGCAGGGACTACGAGCAGTACTTC; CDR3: CASSFGRDYEQYF
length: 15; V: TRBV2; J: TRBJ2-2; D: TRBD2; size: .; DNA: TGTGCCAGCCTGACTAGCGGGAAGCACACCGGGGAGCTGTTTTTT; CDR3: CASLTSGKHTGELFF
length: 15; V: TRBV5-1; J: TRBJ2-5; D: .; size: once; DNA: TGCGCCAGCAGCGGGAGGACGGGATCTCAAGAGACCCAGTACTTC; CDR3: CASSGRTGSQETQYF